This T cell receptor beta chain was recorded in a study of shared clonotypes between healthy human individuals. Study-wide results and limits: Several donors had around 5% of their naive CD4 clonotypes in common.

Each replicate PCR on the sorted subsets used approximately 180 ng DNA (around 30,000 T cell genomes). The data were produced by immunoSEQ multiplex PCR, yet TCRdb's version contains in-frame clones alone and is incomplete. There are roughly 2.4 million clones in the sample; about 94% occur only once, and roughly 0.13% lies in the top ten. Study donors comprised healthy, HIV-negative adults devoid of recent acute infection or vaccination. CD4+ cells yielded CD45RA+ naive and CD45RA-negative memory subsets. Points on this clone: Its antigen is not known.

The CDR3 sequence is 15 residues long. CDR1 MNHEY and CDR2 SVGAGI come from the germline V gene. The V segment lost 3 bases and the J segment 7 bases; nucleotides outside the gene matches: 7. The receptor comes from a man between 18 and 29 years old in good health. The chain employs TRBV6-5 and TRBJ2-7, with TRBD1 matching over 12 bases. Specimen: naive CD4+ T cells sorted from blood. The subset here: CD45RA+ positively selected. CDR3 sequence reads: CASSYWDRGRREQYF. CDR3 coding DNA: TGTGCCAGCAGTTATTGGGACAGGGGGCGAAGGGAGCAGTACTTC.